The clone carrying this TCR beta chain was detected ten times or more. Its antigen is unidentified. In germline, CDR1 is DFQATT, CDR2 SNEGSKA (reference sequence). The V and J ends lost 6 bases and 2 bases respectively, with 13 bases between them. The CDR3 is 13 amino acids. This sample is part of a study of neurological immune-mediated disorders. Each sequencing run yielded over 170 million TCR-beta sequences from 15-18 subjects. TCRdb independently ran MiXCR on the 5' RACE reads; one entry per CDR3 protein. The sample records 50,000 or so distinct CDR3 sequences, roughly 14% being singletons. This sample's time point: longitudinal time-point 2. General study results and limits: There were no CDR3 amino acid sequences shared by expanded clones across subjects, a result suggesting private repertoires in all groups.

Source material: PBMCs. The genes are TRBV20-1 and TRBJ1-2, with D unclear. This clonotype originated in a male donor with HTLV-1-associated myelopathy (HAM/TSP). The CDR3 region has the DNA TGCAGTGCCCATTACGGAGGAAACTATGGCTACACCTTC. Translated: CSAHYGGNYGYTF.